Below, 22 T cell receptor beta chains from the same sample are listed, as sequenced in a study of blood T cell repertoires in COVID-19. Produced via immunoSEQ multiplex PCR; TCRdb's table is partial and in-frame only. The sample consists of 250,000 to 350,000 clones, 75% to 90% of them appearing once. Sequencing was done on a sample of PBMCs or T cells enriched from blood (not recorded which). These receptors were collected from a woman in her late teens or twenties who had recovered from COVID-19.

The V gene is TRBV29-1, the J gene TRBJ2-3; D uncertain. CDR1 is SQVTM and CDR2 is ANQGSEA in the germline V gene. The CDR3 covers 13 residues. Trimming cost V 3 bases and J 3 bases, with 10 bases left between them. Here the CDR3 DNA reads TGCAGCGTTGAGTTGGGCCAAACAGATACGCAGTATTTT. It specifies CSVELGQTDTQYF.

This chain connects TRBV2 to TRBJ2-1; a possible D gene is TRBD2 (5 bases). The CDR3 is 14 residues long. The V end lost 9 bases, the J end lost 4 bases, and 16 bases lay between the germline ends. The germline gives CDR1 SNHLY, CDR2 FYNNEI. The CDR3 nucleotides are TGTGCCAGTGCTTTGGCTAGCAGATACAATGAGCAGTTCTTC. Protein product: CASALASRYNEQFF.

V and J are TRBV5-1 and TRBJ2-3; possible D gene TRBD2, 6 bases. The CDR3 sequence is 13 residues long. The V end was cut by 6 bases, the J end by 4 bases, with 12 bases between. Germline CDR1 reads SGHRS; CDR2 reads YFSETQ. CDR3 bases: TGCGCCAGCACCACCCCGGGGGCAGATACGCAGTATTTT. Translation: CASTTPGADTQYF.

The rearrangement uses TRBV18 and TRBJ2-7; a weak D match, TRBD1 (6 bases). Germline CDR1 KGHSH, CDR2 LQKENI. Trimming cost V 2 bases and J 5 bases, with 19 bases left between them. The CDR3 runs to 16 residues. As DNA, the CDR3 is TGTGCCAGCTCACCAGGGCCGTGGGGGCCCACGGACGAGCAGTACTTC. This gives the protein CASSPGPWGPTDEQYF. Combining the CDR3 with reference TRBV18 and TRBJ2-7 gives the whole variable domain NAGVMQNPRHLVRRRGQEARLRCSPMKGHSHVYWYRQLPEEGLKFMVYLQKENIIDESGMPKERFSAEFPKEGPSILRIQQVVRGDSAAYFCASSPGPWGPTDEQYFGPGTRLTVT.

The chain couples TRBV4-1 to TRBJ2-3; D is perhaps TRBD1 (6 bases). The CDR3 sequence is 15 residues long. V was shortened by 4 bases and J by 0 bases, with 11 bases between the two germline ends. The germline V gene encodes CDR1 MGHRA and CDR2 YSYEKL. The CDR3 reads CASSLWTASTDTQYF. The DNA for the CDR3 is TGCGCCAGCAGCCTTTGGACAGCGAGCACAGATACGCAGTATTTT.

The chain uses TRBV6-5 and TRBJ1-1, with TRBD1 as a possible D gene (6 bases). CDR1 is MNHEY, CDR2 SVGAGI, per germline. The CDR3 has 13 residues. V lost 5 bases, J lost 7 bases, and 14 bases lay in between. The CDR3, as DNA: TGTGCCAGCAGTAACCAGGGGCAGCGTGAAGCTTTCTTT. Residues: CASSNQGQREAFF.

The chain joins TRBV24-1 to TRBJ2-5; D uncertain. The length of the CDR3 is 13 residues. The V gene lost 2 bases and the J gene lost 4 bases, with 7 bases spanning the gap. Germline CDR1 reads KGHDR; CDR2 reads SFDVKD. CDR3 sequence: CATSDSLRETQYF. The DNA for the CDR3 is TGTGCCACCAGTGATTCCCTCCGAGAGACCCAGTACTTC.

This chain uses TRBV7-9 with TRBJ2-7; 8 bases match TRBD1. The CDR3 totals 17 residues. Trimming cost V 5 bases and J 2 bases; bases outside gene matches: 14. CDR1 and CDR2 (germline): SEHNR, FQNEAQ (reference sequence). This CDR3 is CASSPRPRTGKPYEQYF. As DNA, the CDR3 is TGTGCCAGCAGCCCCCGCCCCCGGACAGGGAAACCCTACGAGCAGTACTTC.

The chain is built from TRBV6-4 and TRBJ1-1; 7 positions match TRBD1. In germline, CDR1 is MRHNA, CDR2 SNTAGT. This CDR3 is built from 11 residues. With 9 bases clipped from V and 4 bases from J, the junction kept 2 bases outside the gene matches. In nucleotides, the CDR3 is TGTGCCAGGTCAGGGGGCACTGAAGCTTTCTTT. Translating it yields CARSGGTEAFF.

The chain uses TRBV24-1 and TRBJ1-1; D remains ambiguous. Germline CDR1 is KGHDR and CDR2 is SFDVKD. The CDR3 runs to 19 residues. The V and J ends lost 4 bases and 5 bases respectively, with 28 bases between them. This CDR3 is CATSDGADRGCAPITEAFF. As DNA, the CDR3 is TGTGCCACCAGTGACGGAGCAGACCGAGGTTGTGCCCCGATAACTGAAGCTTTCTTT.

The V call is TRBV5-4, the J call TRBJ2-3; D possibly corresponds to TRBD1 (6 bases). The V and J ends lost 2 bases and 0 bases respectively, with 13 bases between them. This CDR3 spans 16 amino acids. Germline CDR1 reads SGHNT; CDR2 reads YYREEE (reference sequence). The CDR3 DNA reads as TGTGCCAGCAGCTTCGGACAGCCTACTAGCACAGATACGCAGTATTTT. It codes for CASSFGQPTSTDTQYF.

The chain links TRBV14 to TRBJ1-2; D possibly corresponds to TRBD1 (5 bases). The ends were cut back, 0 bases at V and 8 bases at J, with 22 bases in the middle. CDR1 is SGHDN and CDR2 is FVKESK in the germline V gene. This CDR3 contains 17 residues. The CDR3 coding sequence is TGTGCCAGCAGCCAAGAGGTGACCCCGGGGTTGCGGGGCGGCTACACCTTC. Protein: CASSQEVTPGLRGGYTF.

The chain carries TRBV5-1 and TRBJ2-7; 10 bases agree with TRBD1. V lost 1 base and J lost 8; bases outside the gene matches: 6. This CDR3 comprises 14 residues. Germline V lookup: CDR1 SGHRS, CDR2 YFSETQ. As DNA, the CDR3 is TGCGCCAGCAGCTTGTGGGGGACAGGGGAACAGCAGTACTTC. Its protein product is CASSLWGTGEQQYF.

V is TRBV19 and J is TRBJ2-1; 10 nucleotides match TRBD2. The CDR3 has 14 amino acids. Trimming at V came to 4 bases and at J to 10 bases, leaving 7 bases not matched to a gene. CDR1 and CDR2 from the germline V gene are LNHDA and SQIVND (reference sequence). DNA of the CDR3: TGTGCCAGTAGTAATCCGGGACTAGCGAGGGAGCAGTTCTTC. It encodes CASSNPGLAREQFF.

The V and J genes are TRBV18 and TRBJ2-7; TRBD1 matches at 8 bases. Germline CDR1 and CDR2: KGHSH and LQKENI. The CDR3 runs to 15 residues. The junction had 6 bases not matched to a gene; V was cut back by 1 base and J by 4 bases. The CDR3 DNA reads TGTGCCAGCTCACCACGGGCAGGGGGCCAATACGAGCAGTACTTC. Its translation: CASSPRAGGQYEQYF. The variable domain in full, with the rest retrieved from reference TRBV18 and TRBJ2-7, is NAGVMQNPRHLVRRRGQEARLRCSPMKGHSHVYWYRQLPEEGLKFMVYLQKENIIDESGMPKERFSAEFPKEGPSILRIQQVVRGDSAAYFCASSPRAGGQYEQYFGPGTRLTVT.

The chain employs TRBV27 and TRBJ1-5, with a possible D match to TRBD1 (5 bases). CDR1 is MNHEY and CDR2 is SMNVEV in the germline V gene (reference sequence). V lost 5 bases and J 1 base, leaving 15 bases between the germline ends. The CDR3 contains 16 residues. CDR3 DNA sequence: TGTGCCAGCAGTATCACCCCCCAGGGAAGCAATCAGCCCCAGCATTTT. Protein: CASSITPQGSNQPQHF.

This chain joins TRBV5-6 and TRBJ1-6, with D perhaps matching TRBD1 (5 bases). This CDR3 has 15 amino acids. V was pared by 1 base and J by 10 bases, with 15 bases between. Germline CDR1 is SGHDT and CDR2 is YYEEEE. The CDR3 DNA follows: TGTGCCAGCAGCTTGCGAAGGGGTCACGAATCACCCCTCCACTTT. Translated: CASSLRRGHESPLHF. Full variable domain (remainder filled in from reference TRBV5-6 and TRBJ1-6): DAGVTQSPTHLIKTRGQQVTLRCSPKSGHDTVSWYQQALGQGPQFIFQYYEEEERQRGNFPDRFSGHQFPNYSSELNVNALLLGDSALYLCASSLRRGHESPLHFGNGTRLTVT.

The chain recombines TRBV27 with TRBJ1-2, with TRBD1 matching 8 bases. The CDR3 totals 13 residues. V lost 5 bases to trimming and J lost 8 bases; unmatched junction nucleotides: 7. Germline values: CDR1 MNHEY, CDR2 SMNVEV (reference sequence). CDR3 bases: TGTGCCAGCAGTCTCGTATACAGGGGGGGCTACACCTTC. Its translation is CASSLVYRGGYTF.

The rearrangement uses TRBV30 and TRBJ1-2; 10 nucleotides agree with TRBD1. The junction had 8 bases not matched to a gene; V was cut back by 5 bases and J by 8 bases. Germline CDR1 GTSNPN, CDR2 SVGIG (reference sequence). The CDR3 totals 13 residues. CDR3 region: CAWSGDRGEGYTF. The CDR3 region has the DNA TGTGCCTGGTCTGGGGACAGGGGAGAAGGCTACACCTTC.

This clone has just a few counts. Within the sample, other DNA sequences also encode this same CDR3. V and J are TRBV5-1 and TRBJ2-6; 8 bases are a match to TRBD1. The V segment lost 0 bases and the J segment 8 bases; nucleotides outside the gene matches: 7. There are 16 residues in the CDR3. From germline, CDR1 is SGHRS and CDR2 YFSETQ. The CDR3: CASSLERTGYTNVLTF. DNA for the CDR3: TGCGCCAGCAGCTTGGAACGGACAGGGTATACCAACGTCCTGACTTTC.

The V call is TRBV18, the J call TRBJ1-2; TRBD1 matches at 7 bases. This CDR3 comprises 16 residues. V shed 3 bases, J shed 8 bases, and the junction held 15 bases outside the gene matches. CDR1 and CDR2 from the germline V gene are KGHSH and LQKENI. The CDR3 reads CASSPPTGSPGRGYTF. The CDR3 DNA reads as TGTGCCAGCTCACCTCCGACAGGGTCCCCAGGTCGGGGCTACACCTTC.

The rearrangement uses TRBV15 and TRBJ1-3; no clear D. V dropped 2 bases and J dropped 0 bases, with 8 bases sitting between them. CDR1 LNHNV and CDR2 YYDKDF come from the germline V gene (reference sequence). The CDR3 length is 15 residues. This chain's CDR3 is CATSRSTHSGNTIYF. As DNA, the CDR3 is TGTGCCACCAGCAGATCCACTCACTCTGGAAACACCATATATTTT.